Below, 10 T cell receptor beta chains from the same sample are listed, as sequenced in a study of regulatory T cells in long-lasting Graves disease. Time point here: newly diagnosed GD, antithyroid drugs for less than 3 months. There was RNA extracted from PBMCs, and the TCR library was made from it. The TCR beta library used iRepertoire HTBI primers with Arm-PCR amplification of CDR3. TCRdb itself ran the multiplex PCR reads through MiXCR, one entry per CDR3 protein. In the table there are 420,000 or so distinct CDR3 sequences, less than 20% of which are singletons. These records were also assigned to another study, of T cells in Graves' hyperthyroidism and ophthalmopathy.

The sample was peripheral blood mononuclear cells (PBMCs), taken at new diagnosis, from a patient treated with antithyroid drugs. These receptors were taken from a young woman with Graves disease.

The chain employs TRBV10-3 and TRBJ2-1; maybe TRBD2 (5 bases). The CDR3 consists of 15 residues. Germline V gene sequence: CDR1 ENHRY, CDR2 SYGVKD. Trimming left V 2 bases short and J 0 bases short, with 8 bases between. The CDR3 DNA is TGTGCCATCAGTGAGGCTGGGAGCTCCTACAATGAGCAGTTCTTC. This translates into CAISEAGSSYNEQFF.

This clonotype has more than one count but fewer than ten. The conserved final phenylalanine or tryptophan is absent from the CDR3, which likely points to a read error. The V gene is TRBV7-2, the J gene TRBJ2-1; D unclear. CDR1 and CDR2 (germline): SGHTA, FQGNSA. V lost 3 bases to trimming and J lost 5 bases, with 8 bases between them. The CDR3 is made up of 13 amino acids. The CDR3 DNA reads as TGTGCCAGCAGCTTGCTGGTTAACAATGAGCAGTTCCTC. As protein: CASSLLVNNEQFL.

This clonotype has at least ten counts. The J gene is TRBJ2-2, the V gene TRBV19; the match to TRBD2 covers 9 bases. The J segment lost 6 bases and the V segment lost 7 bases, leaving 3 bases of the junction unmatched. The CDR3 consists of 13 residues. Germline loops: CDR1 LNHDA, CDR2 SQIVND (reference sequence). CDR3 in amino acids: CASTEREAGELFF. The DNA of the CDR3 is TGTGCCAGTACCGAGCGGGAGGCCGGGGAGCTGTTTTTT. Together with reference TRBV19 and TRBJ2-2, the CDR3 gives the full variable domain: DGGITQSPKYLFRKEGQNVTLSCEQNLNHDAMYWYRQDPGQGLRLIYYSQIVNDFQKGDIAEGYSVSREKKESFPLTVTSAQKNPTAFYLCASTEREAGELFFGEGSRLTVL.

This rearrangement joins TRBV4-1 to TRBJ1-5; no clear D. The germline V and J ends were trimmed by 2 bases and 6 bases, with 14 bases remaining between them. This CDR3 has 15 amino acids. The germline gives CDR1 MGHRA, CDR2 YSYEKL. CDR3 protein: CASSQILRGFQPQHF. The CDR3 DNA sequence: TGCGCCAGCAGCCAAATCTTGAGAGGGTTTCAGCCCCAGCATTTT.

This rearrangement joins TRBV20-1 to TRBJ2-3, with 11 bases identical to TRBD2. The DNA end favors TRBJ2-5, so the J call may be wrong. From germline, CDR1 is DFQATT and CDR2 SNEGSKA (reference sequence). This CDR3 has 13 amino acids. CDR3 coding DNA: TGCAGTGTTTTAGCGGGAGGGGGGAAGACCCAGTACTTC. It specifies CSVLAGGGKTQYF.

In its sample, this clonotype was seen many times. The genes are TRBV20-1 and TRBJ2-3; D possibly corresponds to TRBD1 (6 bases). The CDR3 is made up of 15 amino acids. The ends were cut back, 6 bases at V and 0 bases at J, with 16 bases in the middle. CDR1 and CDR2 (germline): DFQATT, SNEGSKA (reference sequence). The CDR3 here is CSAQDRPGSTDTQYF. CDR3 nucleotides: TGCAGTGCCCAGGACAGACCAGGGAGCACAGATACGCAGTATTTT.

This clonotype was recorded many times. The chain uses TRBV12-3 or TRBV12-4 and TRBJ2-1, with 10 nucleotides matching TRBD1. CDR3 length equals 14 residues. V was clipped by 7 bases and J by 4 bases; unmatched bases: 4. CDR3: CASNLGQGYNEQFF. The CDR3, as DNA: TGTGCCAGCAACCTGGGACAGGGGTACAATGAGCAGTTCTTC.

This clonotype was found many times. The V and J genes are TRBV12-3 or TRBV12-4 and TRBJ1-5, with 9 bases identical to TRBD1. The CDR3 has 14 amino acids. V was clipped by 5 bases and J by 5 bases; unmatched bases: 4. The CDR3 sequence is CASSPTGGYQPQHF. The DNA of the CDR3 is TGTGCCAGCAGTCCGACAGGGGGATATCAGCCCCAGCATTTT.

Details on this clonotype: A clone one base away is much larger, so this may be a read error. This chain uses TRBV28 with TRBJ2-7, with D perhaps assigned TRBD1 or TRBD2 (5 bases each). In germline, CDR1 is MDHEN, CDR2 SYDVKM. This CDR3 is 13 amino acids long. This CDR3 reads CASSSGALYEQCF. The CDR3 DNA reads as TGTGCCAGCAGTTCCGGGGCCCTCTACGAGCAGTGCTTC.

The chain couples TRBV20-1 to TRBJ2-7; TRBD2 matches 11 bases. Per germline, CDR1 DFQATT and CDR2 SNEGSKA (reference sequence). The CDR3 has 20 residues. V gave up 4 bases and J gave up 1 base; unmatched junction bases: 21. The CDR3 is CSAKSVTGVLAGGPSYEQYF. In nucleotides, the CDR3 is TGCAGTGCTAAGTCGGTGACCGGGGTATTAGCGGGAGGGCCTTCCTACGAGCAGTACTTC.